The next 21 T cell receptor beta chains were all read from a single sample in a study of T cell repertoires and HLA-DP antigens. The antigens for these receptors are not known. Assay used: immunoSEQ multiplex PCR; TCRdb lists only in-frame clones, some missing. Among about 120,000 clones listed, 80% to 95% were seen once. Sequencing was carried out using CD4+ T cells from PBMCs. These receptor sequences come from a woman aged 18-29 years in good health and CMV-seronegative.

The chain uses TRBV4-2 and TRBJ2-3; D tentatively fits TRBD1 or TRBD2 (5 bases each). The CDR3 runs 15 residues. Germline CDR1 LGHNA, CDR2 YNFKEQ. V was clipped by 1 base and J by 6 bases, with 14 bases between them. CDR3 amino acids: CASSQGGSAQDTQYF. CDR3 nucleotide sequence: TGTGCCAGCAGCCAAGGGGGGAGTGCCCAGGATACGCAGTATTTT.

The chain joins TRBV29-1 to TRBJ2-3, with TRBD1 matching 7 bases. Looked up from germline, CDR1 is SQVTM and CDR2 is ANQGSEA. This CDR3 has 16 residues. Trimming cost V 2 bases and J 2 bases; bases outside gene matches: 10. The CDR3 loop is CSVETPARGFTDTQYF. CDR3 sequence (DNA): TGCAGCGTTGAAACCCCCGCCAGGGGGTTCACAGATACGCAGTATTTT.

This rearrangement joins TRBV28 to TRBJ2-5; 12 positions match TRBD2. V shed 0 bases, J shed 5 bases, and the junction held 13 bases outside the gene matches. The CDR3 extends over 19 amino acids. The germline gives CDR1 MDHEN, CDR2 SYDVKM. The DNA of the CDR3 is TGTGCCAGCAGTTTATGGACTAGCGGGAGTGGAGTCTTCGGGGAGACCCAGTACTTC. Translated: CASSLWTSGSGVFGETQYF.

The gene calls are TRBV18 and TRBJ1-4; D is ambiguous. Trimming pared 5 bases from V and 0 bases from J, leaving 10 bases between. The CDR3 is 15 residues long. Germline lookup yields CDR1 KGHSH and CDR2 LQKENI. This CDR3 is CASSRAGPTNEKLFF. For the CDR3, the DNA is TGTGCCAGCTCAAGGGCAGGACCAACTAATGAAAAACTGTTTTTT.

This chain connects TRBV6-1 to TRBJ2-7; TRBD1 matches at 10 bases. The germline V gene has CDR1 MNHNS and CDR2 SASEGT. CDR3 length equals 17 residues. The trim removed 3 bases at V and 10 bases at J, leaving 18 bases unmatched. In nucleotides, the CDR3 is TGTGCCAGCAGTGAGGCGACCCCCTGGGACAGGGGATTGAAACAGTACGTC. It specifies CASSEATPWDRGLKQYV.

A single count supports this clone. The CDR3 here is CASSHRSGRQGALTGELFF. For the CDR3, the DNA is TGTGCCAGCAGTCACCGTTCCGGTCGGCAGGGGGCTTTGACCGGGGAGCTGTTTTTT. The chain recombines TRBV28 with TRBJ2-2; 8 bases align to TRBD1. With 5 bases clipped from V and 5 bases from J, the junction kept 19 bases outside the gene matches. Germline CDR1 reads MDHEN; CDR2 reads SYDVKM. The CDR3 extends over 19 amino acids.

The rearrangement links TRBV7-2 to TRBJ1-5, with 12 bases identical to TRBD1. The V and J ends lost 2 bases and 6 bases, in that order; junction bases with no gene match: 2. There are 15 residues in the CDR3. The germline gives CDR1 SGHTA, CDR2 FQGNSA. In nucleotides, the CDR3 is TGTGCCAGCAGCTTAAGGGACAGGGGGCTTCAGCCCCAGCATTTT. Its translation: CASSLRDRGLQPQHF.

This sequence joins TRBV29-1 and TRBJ2-3, with 7 bases lining up with TRBD2. Trimming removed 7 bases from V and 4 bases from J; junction bases left unmatched: 8. From germline, CDR1 is SQVTM and CDR2 ANQGSEA. The CDR3 totals 13 residues. Here the CDR3 reads CSGLGRGADTQYF. The DNA of the CDR3 is TGCAGCGGATTGGGGAGGGGCGCAGATACGCAGTATTTT.

This chain links TRBV27 with TRBJ1-2; D call uncertain. V lost 6 bases, J lost 8 bases, and 13 bases lay in between. CDR1 and CDR2 (germline): MNHEY, SMNVEV (reference sequence). This CDR3 spans 12 amino acids. The CDR3 sequence is CASRGGIGGYTF. Here the CDR3 DNA reads TGTGCCAGCAGAGGAGGGATAGGAGGCTACACCTTC.

The genes are TRBV6-1 and TRBJ1-6; maybe TRBD1 (6 bases). This CDR3 comprises 16 residues. The V gene's germline CDR1 is MNHNS and CDR2 SASEGT. V dropped 2 bases and J dropped 7 bases, with 15 bases sitting between them. The CDR3 DNA sequence: TGTGCCAGCAGTGAAAGCAGGGGCAGGGCGAATTCACCCCTCCACTTT. Protein product: CASSESRGRANSPLHF.

CDR3 DNA sequence: TGTGCCAGCAGCTTAGCAGGGACAGGGGGCCACGGGGAGCTGTTTTTT. Translated: CASSLAGTGGHGELFF. The chain links TRBV7-2 to TRBJ2-2; the match to TRBD1 covers 12 bases. This CDR3 has 16 residues. Looked up from germline, CDR1 is SGHTA and CDR2 is FQGNSA. The V and J ends lost 0 bases and 7 bases, in that order; junction bases with no gene match: 3.

The chain is built from TRBV19 and TRBJ2-3; 10 nucleotides align to TRBD2. The CDR3 covers 17 residues. Trimming removed 5 bases from V and 4 bases from J; junction bases left unmatched: 12. Germline V gene data show CDR1 as LNHDA and CDR2 as SQIVND (reference sequence). The CDR3 here is CASSPGLAIDWPDTQYF. The CDR3 DNA sequence: TGTGCCAGTAGTCCGGGACTAGCGATTGATTGGCCAGATACGCAGTATTTT.

This rearrangement joins TRBV6-6 to TRBJ2-3; no firm D call. This CDR3 region has 15 residues. CDR1 is MNHNY, CDR2 SVGAGI, per germline (reference sequence). V was cut by 6 bases and J by 2 bases, with 15 bases left in between. CDR3 coding DNA: TGTGCCAGCAGATTACTCGGACCCTACACAGATACGCAGTATTTT. Its translation is CASRLLGPYTDTQYF.

The V and J genes are TRBV9 and TRBJ1-4, with a possible D match to TRBD1 (5 bases). Trimming cost V 4 bases and J 10 bases, with 17 bases left between them. Germline CDR1 is SGDLS and CDR2 is YYNGEE. There are 14 residues in the CDR3. CDR3 bases: TGTGCCAGCAGCCTCCGGCCGGACAAGGTAAAACTGTTTTTT. It is translated as CASSLRPDKVKLFF.

The chain combines TRBV5-4 with TRBJ1-1, with 8 bases that match TRBD1. The CDR3 contains 19 residues. The V gene's germline CDR1 is SGHNT and CDR2 YYREEE (reference sequence). The ends lost 0 bases at V and 1 base at J; junction bases unmatched: 14. CDR3 bases: TGTGCCAGCAGCTTGGGACTTTACCGGGACAGGCCGTCGAACACTGAAGCTTTCTTT. Translation gives CASSLGLYRDRPSNTEAFF.

The rearrangement uses TRBV29-1 and TRBJ1-2; 11 nucleotides agree with TRBD1. J lost 4 bases, V lost 6 bases, and 4 bases had no gene match. From germline, CDR1 is SQVTM and CDR2 ANQGSEA. This CDR3 region has 13 residues. The CDR3 DNA reads TGCAGCGTGCCGGGACAGGGGGGCTATGGCTACACCTTC. As protein: CSVPGQGGYGYTF.

The rearrangement uses TRBV20-1 and TRBJ2-3; no definite D call. This CDR3 has 10 amino acids. Germline V CDR1 and CDR2: DFQATT, SNEGSKA (reference sequence). V was shortened by 3 bases and J by 6 bases, with 4 bases between the two germline ends. The CDR3 DNA reads TGCAGTGCTAGTCGTGATACGCAGTATTTT. It specifies CSASRDTQYF.

The CDR3 spells CASSLADREGTEAFF. CDR3 nucleotides: TGTGCCAGCAGCTTAGCCGACAGGGAGGGCACTGAAGCTTTCTTT. The chain recombines TRBV7-9 with TRBJ1-1; TRBD1 matches at 7 bases. The CDR3 has 15 residues. The junction had 5 bases not matched to a gene; V was cut back by 0 bases and J by 4 bases. In germline, CDR1 is SEHNR, CDR2 FQNEAQ (reference sequence).

The chain recombines TRBV5-1 with TRBJ2-7; 10 nucleotides match TRBD2. This CDR3 is built from 16 residues. Germline CDR1 and CDR2: SGHRS and YFSETQ. J was trimmed by 0 bases and V by 1 base; bases with no gene match: 4. CDR3 amino acids: CASSLTPSGSSYEQYF. The CDR3 nucleotides read TGCGCCAGCAGCTTGACCCCTAGCGGGAGCTCCTACGAGCAGTACTTC.

The chain is built from TRBV25-1 and TRBJ1-2; a possible D gene is TRBD1 (5 bases). The length of the CDR3 is 12 residues. Germline CDR1 and CDR2: MGHDK and SYGVNS. The V end lost 5 bases, the J end lost 8 bases, and 12 bases lay between the germline ends. The CDR3, as DNA: TGTGCCAGCAGTATAGGGGTTCGGGGCTACACCTTC. Protein product: CASSIGVRGYTF.

The count of this clone is one. V is TRBV5-6 and J is TRBJ1-2; 9 nucleotides align to TRBD1. Germline trimming cut 0 bases from V and 5 bases from J; bases unmatched to any gene: 8. The CDR3 contains 16 residues. The germline CDR1 and CDR2 sequences are SGHDT and YYEEEE. The CDR3 bases are TGTGCCAGCAGCTTGGAAGGGACAGGGATTCGGTATGGCTACACCTTC. Translated: CASSLEGTGIRYGYTF.